A single sample is the source of the 5 T cell receptor beta chains below, sequenced in a study of blood T cells in healthy people across ages. Primers used in a second PCR of roughly 7 to 11 cycles were a sample-barcoded 5' primer and a J-beta primer mix. TCRdb used MiXCR to reprocess the 5' RACE reads, holding one entry per CDR3 protein. The sample carries fewer than 900,000 distinct CDR3 sequences, 36% recorded once. Sequences were obtained from blood. The receptor set was obtained from a man between 18 and 35 years old in good health.

Only a few counts were recorded for this clonotype. The chain combines TRBV20-1 with TRBJ2-1; 9 bases map to TRBD2. The CDR3 runs 12 residues. Germline assignment: CDR1 DFQATT and CDR2 SNEGSKA (reference sequence). V lost 5 bases, J lost 6 bases, and 2 bases stayed unmatched. CDR3 in DNA: TGCAGTGCTGGGCGGGGGGGCAATGAGCAGTTCTTC. It specifies CSAGRGGNEQFF.

Only a few counts were recorded for this clonotype. CDR3 sequence reads: CASSADWRGDTQYF. Here the CDR3 DNA reads TGTGCCAGCAGCGCGGACTGGCGGGGAGATACGCAGTATTTT. The J gene is TRBJ2-3, the V gene TRBV2, with D perhaps matching TRBD2 (6 bases). The CDR3 runs 14 residues. V lost 6 bases and J lost 5, with 15 bases in between. Germline V gene data show CDR1 as SNHLY and CDR2 as FYNNEI.

This clonotype was found a few times. This rearrangement joins TRBV27 to TRBJ1-4; the D is unclear. V dropped 4 bases and J dropped 11 bases, with 17 bases sitting between them. There are 14 residues in the CDR3. The germline V gene has CDR1 MNHEY and CDR2 SMNVEV (reference sequence). In DNA, the CDR3 is TGTGCCAGCAGTTCACACCCTGCGGCCCCCAAACTGTTTTTT. This gives the protein CASSSHPAAPKLFF.

This clonotype occurred many times. The V call is TRBV7-2, the J call TRBJ2-5; D gene ambiguous. The V end lost 1 base, the J end lost 3 bases, and 6 bases lay between the germline ends. The germline CDR1 and CDR2 sequences are SGHTA and FQGNSA. The CDR3 has 13 amino acids. DNA for the CDR3: TGTGCCAGCAGCTTAGTTATTGAAGAGACCCAGTACTTC. It is translated as CASSLVIEETQYF.

The chain has TRBV20-1 and TRBJ1-1; 9 bases are a match to TRBD1. With 3 bases clipped from V and 0 bases from J, the junction kept 5 bases outside the gene matches. The CDR3 spans 15 residues. Looked up from germline, CDR1 is DFQATT and CDR2 is SNEGSKA (reference sequence). CDR3 amino acids: CSARDRGLVNTEAFF. CDR3 nucleotides: TGCAGTGCTAGGGACAGGGGATTGGTGAACACTGAAGCTTTCTTT.